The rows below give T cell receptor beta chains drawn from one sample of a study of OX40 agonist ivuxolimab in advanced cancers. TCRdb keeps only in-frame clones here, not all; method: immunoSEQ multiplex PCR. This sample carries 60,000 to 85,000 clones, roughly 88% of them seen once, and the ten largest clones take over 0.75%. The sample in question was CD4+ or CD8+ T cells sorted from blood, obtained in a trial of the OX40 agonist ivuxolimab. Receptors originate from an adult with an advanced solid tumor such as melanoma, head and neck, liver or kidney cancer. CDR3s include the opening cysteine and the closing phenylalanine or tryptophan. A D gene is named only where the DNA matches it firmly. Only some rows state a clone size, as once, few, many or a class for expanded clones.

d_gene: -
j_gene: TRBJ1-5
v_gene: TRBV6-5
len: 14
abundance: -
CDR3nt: TGTGCCAGCAGTTTTGGTAAAGCCTTCCAGCCCCAGCATTTT
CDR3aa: CASSFGKAFQPQHF

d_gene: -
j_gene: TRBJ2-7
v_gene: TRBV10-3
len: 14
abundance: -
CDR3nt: TGTGCCATCAGTGAGCGGACCGATTCCTACGAGCAGTACTTC
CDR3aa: CAISERTDSYEQYF

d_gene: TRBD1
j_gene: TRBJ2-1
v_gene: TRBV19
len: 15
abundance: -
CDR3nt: TGTGCCAGTAGTCCCGACAGGGGATCCTACAATGAGCAGTTCTTC
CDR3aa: CASSPDRGSYNEQFF

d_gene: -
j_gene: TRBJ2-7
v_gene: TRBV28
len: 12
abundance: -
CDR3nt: TGTGCCACCCAGGGTAGCGCCTACGAGCAGTACTTC
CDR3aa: CATQGSAYEQYF

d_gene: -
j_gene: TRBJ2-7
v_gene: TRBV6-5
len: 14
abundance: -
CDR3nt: TGTGCCAGCAGTTACCAACAGGTCTCCTACGAGCAGTACTTC
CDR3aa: CASSYQQVSYEQYF

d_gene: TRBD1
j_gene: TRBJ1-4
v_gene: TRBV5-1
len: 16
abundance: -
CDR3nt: TGCGCCAGCAGCTTGGGCAGGGGGCGGCCTAATGAAAAACTGTTTTTT
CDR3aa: CASSLGRGRPNEKLFF

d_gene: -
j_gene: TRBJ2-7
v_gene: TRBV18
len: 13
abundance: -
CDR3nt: TGTGCCAGCTCACTCCAACCGGGCTACGAGCAGTACTTC
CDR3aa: CASSLQPGYEQYF

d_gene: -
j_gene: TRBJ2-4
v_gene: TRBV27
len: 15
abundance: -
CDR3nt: TGTGCCAGCAGTTCTGAACAGGGCCGCGCCGTCCCTCAGTACTTC
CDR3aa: CASSSEQGRAVPQYF

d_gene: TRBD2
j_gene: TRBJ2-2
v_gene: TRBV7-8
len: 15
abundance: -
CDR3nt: TGTGCCAGCAGCTCAAGGACTAGGAACACCGGGGAGCTGTTTTTT
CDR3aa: CASSSRTRNTGELFF

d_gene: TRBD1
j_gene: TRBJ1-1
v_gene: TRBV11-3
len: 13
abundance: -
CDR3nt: TGTGCCAGCAGCTCCCGACAGGGCGCTGAAGCTTTCTTT
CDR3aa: CASSSRQGAEAFF

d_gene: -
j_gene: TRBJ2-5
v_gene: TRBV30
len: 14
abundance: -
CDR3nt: TGTGCCTGGAGTGTGGGAGGCCCCCAAGAGACCCAGTACTTC
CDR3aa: CAWSVGGPQETQYF

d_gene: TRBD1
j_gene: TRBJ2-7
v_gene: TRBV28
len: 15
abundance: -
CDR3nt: TGTGCCAGCAGTTTTCACACAGGGGGCCTCTACGAGCAGTACTTC
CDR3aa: CASSFHTGGLYEQYF

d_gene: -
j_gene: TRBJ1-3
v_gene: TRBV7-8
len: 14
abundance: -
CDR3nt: TGTGCCAGCAGCTTAGCCAGCTCTGGAAACACCATATATTTT
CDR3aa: CASSLASSGNTIYF

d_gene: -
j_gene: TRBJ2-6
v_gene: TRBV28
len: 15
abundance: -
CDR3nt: TGTGCCAGCATTGGGCAGCACTCTGGGGCCAACGTCCTGACTTTC
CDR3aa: CASIGQHSGANVLTF

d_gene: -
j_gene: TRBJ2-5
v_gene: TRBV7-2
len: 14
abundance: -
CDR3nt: TGTGCCAGCAGCCTAAAGGGCGGCTACGAGACCCAGTACTTC
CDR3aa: CASSLKGGYETQYF

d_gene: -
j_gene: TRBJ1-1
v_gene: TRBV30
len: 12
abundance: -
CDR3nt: TGTGCCTGGACAAGGCTGGGGGCTGAAGCTTTCTTT
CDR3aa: CAWTRLGAEAFF

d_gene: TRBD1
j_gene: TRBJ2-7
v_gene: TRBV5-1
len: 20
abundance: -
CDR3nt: TGCGCCAGCAGCTTGGTGACCCCGGGGAACCCGAGGGGGCAACCCTACGAGCAGTACTTC
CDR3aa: CASSLVTPGNPRGQPYEQYF

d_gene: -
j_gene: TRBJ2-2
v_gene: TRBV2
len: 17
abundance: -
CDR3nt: TGTGCCAGCAGTGAGTTTAGACTCTGGGGGAACACCGGGGAGCTGTTTTTT
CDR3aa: CASSEFRLWGNTGELFF

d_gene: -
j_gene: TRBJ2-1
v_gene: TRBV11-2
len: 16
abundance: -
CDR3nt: TGTGCCAGCAGCTTAGTGTGGGGAATCTCCTACAATGAGCAGTTCTTC
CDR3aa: CASSLVWGISYNEQFF

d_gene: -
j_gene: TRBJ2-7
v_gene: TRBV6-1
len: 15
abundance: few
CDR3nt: TGTGCCAGCAGTGAAGAGGGACGGAGGCCTCACGAGCAGTACTTC
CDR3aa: CASSEEGRRPHEQYF

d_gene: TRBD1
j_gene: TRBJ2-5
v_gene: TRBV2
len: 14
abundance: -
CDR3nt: TGTGCCAGCAGTGAACGCAGGGGGTATGAGACCCAGTACTTC
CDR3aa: CASSERRGYETQYF

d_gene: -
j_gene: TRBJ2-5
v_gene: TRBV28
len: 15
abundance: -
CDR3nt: TGTGCCAGCAGGAAAGGACGGGATTTCGAAGAGACCCAGTACTTC
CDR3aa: CASRKGRDFEETQYF

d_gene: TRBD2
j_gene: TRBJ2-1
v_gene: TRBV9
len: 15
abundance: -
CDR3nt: TGTGCCAGCAGCGTACGGGGGAGGGCCGCCAATGAGCAGTTCTTC
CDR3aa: CASSVRGRAANEQFF

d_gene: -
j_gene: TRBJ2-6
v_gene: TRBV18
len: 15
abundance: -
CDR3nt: TGTGCCAGCTCACCACGGACCTCTGGGGCCAACGTCCTGACTTTC
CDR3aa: CASSPRTSGANVLTF

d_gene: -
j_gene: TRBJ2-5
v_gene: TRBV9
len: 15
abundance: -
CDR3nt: TGTGCCAGCAGCCCGCGGAGGGGCGGTCAAGAGACCCAGTACTTC
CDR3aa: CASSPRRGGQETQYF

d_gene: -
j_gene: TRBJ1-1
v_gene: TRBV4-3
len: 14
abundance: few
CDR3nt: TGCGCCAGCAGCCACCAAACAGAGAACACTGAAGCTTTCTTT
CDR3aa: CASSHQTENTEAFF

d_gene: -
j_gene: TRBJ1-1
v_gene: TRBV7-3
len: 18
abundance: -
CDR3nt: TGTGCCAGCAGCTTTTCAGGATTATCGGGCAGAAAGAACACTGAAGCTTTCTTT
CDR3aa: CASSFSGLSGRKNTEAFF

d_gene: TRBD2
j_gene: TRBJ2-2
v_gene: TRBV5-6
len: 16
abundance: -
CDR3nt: TGTGCCAGCAGCTTTCCTGCGGGAGGGGTTACCGGGGAGCTGTTTTTT
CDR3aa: CASSFPAGGVTGELFF

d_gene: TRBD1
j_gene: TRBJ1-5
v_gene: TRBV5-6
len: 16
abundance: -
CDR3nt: TGTGCCAGTAGCCTTCGCGGGACAGGGAGCAATCAGCCCCAGCATTTT
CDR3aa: CASSLRGTGSNQPQHF

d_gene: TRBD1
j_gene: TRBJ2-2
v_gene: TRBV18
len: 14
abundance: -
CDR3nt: TGTGCCAGCTCACCGGGACAGGACACCGGGGAGCTGTTTTTT
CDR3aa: CASSPGQDTGELFF

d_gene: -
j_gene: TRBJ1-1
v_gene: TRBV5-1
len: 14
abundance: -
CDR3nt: TGCGCCAGCAGCTTGGACGACAGGATCGCTGAAGCTTTCTTT
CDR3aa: CASSLDDRIAEAFF

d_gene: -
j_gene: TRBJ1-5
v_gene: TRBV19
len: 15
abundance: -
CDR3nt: TGTGCCAGTAGTCCAGGACGGTTTGGCAATCAGCCCCAGCATTTT
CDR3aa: CASSPGRFGNQPQHF

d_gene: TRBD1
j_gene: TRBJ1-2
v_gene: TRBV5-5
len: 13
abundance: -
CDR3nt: TGTGCCAGCTCAGGGACAGGAGCCTATGGCTACACCTTC
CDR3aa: CASSGTGAYGYTF

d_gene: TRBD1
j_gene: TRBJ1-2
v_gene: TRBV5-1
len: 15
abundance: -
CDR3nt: TGCGCCAGCAGCGTACAGGGGCTGGTGATGGATGGCTACACCTTC
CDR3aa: CASSVQGLVMDGYTF

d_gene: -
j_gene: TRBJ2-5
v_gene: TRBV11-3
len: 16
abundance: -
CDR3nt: TGTGCCAGCAGCTTAGGGATGGTGACGGGAAGAGAGACCCAGTACTTC
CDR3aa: CASSLGMVTGRETQYF

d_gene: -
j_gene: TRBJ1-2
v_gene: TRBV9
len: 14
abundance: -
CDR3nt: TGTGCCAGCAGCGTAGAAGGACGGAGCTATGGCTACACCTTC
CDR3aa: CASSVEGRSYGYTF

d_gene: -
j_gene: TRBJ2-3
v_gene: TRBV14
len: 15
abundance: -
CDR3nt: TGTGCCAGCAGCCAAGAGGGGCGCTTAACAGATACGCAGTATTTT
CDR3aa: CASSQEGRLTDTQYF

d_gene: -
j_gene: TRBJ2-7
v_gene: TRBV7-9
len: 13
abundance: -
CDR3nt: TGTGCCAGCAGCTTAGCGGTAGGCCGGGAGCAGTACTTC
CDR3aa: CASSLAVGREQYF

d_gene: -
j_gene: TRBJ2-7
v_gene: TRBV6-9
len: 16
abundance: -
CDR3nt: -
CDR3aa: CASSYSAPGPRDEQYF

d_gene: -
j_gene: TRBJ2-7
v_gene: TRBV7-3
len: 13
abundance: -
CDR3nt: TGTGCCAGCAGCTTAAGGCTTGGGGACGAGCAGTACTTC
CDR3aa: CASSLRLGDEQYF

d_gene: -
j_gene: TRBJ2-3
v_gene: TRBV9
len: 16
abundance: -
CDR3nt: TGTGCCAGCAGCGTAGGGGCAGGGACCGGGTCAGATACGCAGTATTTT
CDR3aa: CASSVGAGTGSDTQYF

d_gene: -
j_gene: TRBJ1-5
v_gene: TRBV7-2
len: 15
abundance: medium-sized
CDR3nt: TGTGCCAGCAGCCCCGGGGCGGCTAGCAATCAGCCCCAGCATTTT
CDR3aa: CASSPGAASNQPQHF

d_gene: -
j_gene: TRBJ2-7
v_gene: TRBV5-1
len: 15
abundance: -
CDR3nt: TGCGCCAGCAGCTTGGAGGGGGGAGGGCCCTACGAGCAGTACTTC
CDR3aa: CASSLEGGGPYEQYF

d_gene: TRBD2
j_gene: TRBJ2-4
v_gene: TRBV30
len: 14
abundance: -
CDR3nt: TGTGCCTGTATGGCTAGCGGGAACAAAAACATTCAGTACTTC
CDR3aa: CACMASGNKNIQYF

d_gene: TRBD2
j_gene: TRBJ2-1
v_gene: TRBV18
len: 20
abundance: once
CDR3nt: TGTGCCAGCTCAGATCAGGCGATTGGGTCGGGAGGACCCCAACGTCATGAGCAGTTCTTC
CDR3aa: CASSDQAIGSGGPQRHEQFF

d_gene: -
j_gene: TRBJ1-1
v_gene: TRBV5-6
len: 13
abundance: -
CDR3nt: TGTGCCAGCAGCTTGGGGCAGGGAATTGAAGCTTTCTTT
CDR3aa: CASSLGQGIEAFF

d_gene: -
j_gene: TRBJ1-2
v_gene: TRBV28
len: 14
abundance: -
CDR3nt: TGTGCCAGCATGACGACAGAACTGACGTATGGCTACACCTTC
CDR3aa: CASMTTELTYGYTF

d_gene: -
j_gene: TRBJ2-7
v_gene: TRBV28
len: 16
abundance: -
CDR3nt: TGTGCCAGCAGTTTACCACAGCTTTTTAGCTCCTACGAGCAGTACTTC
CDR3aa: CASSLPQLFSSYEQYF

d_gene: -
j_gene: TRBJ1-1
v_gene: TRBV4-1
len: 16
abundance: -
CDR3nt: TGCGCCAGCAGCCAAGAAATCGGGCGTGCGAACACTGAAGCTTTCTTT
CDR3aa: CASSQEIGRANTEAFF

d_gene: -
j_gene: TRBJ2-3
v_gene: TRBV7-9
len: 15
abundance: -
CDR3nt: TGTGCCAGCAGACGCGACCCAACTAGCACAGATACGCAGTATTTT
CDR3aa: CASRRDPTSTDTQYF

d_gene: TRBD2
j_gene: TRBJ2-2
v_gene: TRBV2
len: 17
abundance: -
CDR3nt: TGTGCCAGCAGAGCCTGGGGTAGCGGGAGGAGCACCGGGGAGCTGTTTTTT
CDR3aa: CASRAWGSGRSTGELFF